This TCR beta chain stems from a study of T cell responses to AZD1222 COVID-19 vaccine. This CDR3 has 17 residues. The germline V gene has CDR1 SGHAT and CDR2 FQNNGV. The ends lost 9 bases at V and 1 base at J; junction bases unmatched: 12. Profiled with immunoSEQ multiplex PCR; TCRdb holds only in-frame clones, not every one. The sample holds roughly 270,000 clones, almost 95% seen once. The origin of this receptor is an adult who received the AZD1222 COVID-19 vaccine. The V gene is TRBV11-2, the J gene TRBJ2-3, with 11 bases that match TRBD2. Sample: peripheral blood, taken 28 days after the second AZD1222 dose. The CDR3 loop is CASRTSGRSAGTDTQYF. The CDR3 nucleotides are TGTGCCAGTAGAACTAGCGGGAGATCGGCGGGCACAGATACGCAGTATTTT.